Listed here is a single TCR beta chain. The antigen remains undetermined. Each CDR3 protein gets one entry after TCRdb re-called the 5' RACE reads with MiXCR. The sample contains roughly 30,000 distinct CDR3 sequences, 27% of which appear only once. Tregs were sorted as CD4+CD25+CD127-/low cells. Trimming shortened V by 0 bases and J by 1 base, and 15 bases separated the two germline ends. This CDR3 has 16 residues. The germline V gene encodes CDR1 DFQATT and CDR2 SNEGSKA (reference sequence). Study-wide points: The larger cohort examined one V-J beta rearrangement, not whole repertoires. Tumor memory CD4+ T cell TCR gene usage was found to cluster with blood and lymph node memory CD4+ cells and with lymph node naive CD4+ cells. Tumor Tregs overlapped most with tumor, then blood, naive CD4+ cells.

The clonotype comes from a female donor with breast cancer. The rearrangement links TRBV20-1 to TRBJ1-1; D may be TRBD1 (5 bases). Sample: tumor-infiltrating Tregs sorted from the breast tumor. The CDR3 reads CSARDLSAGKNTEAFF. The CDR3 DNA follows: TGCAGTGCTAGAGATCTCTCGGCAGGGAAGAACACTGAAGCTTTCTTT.